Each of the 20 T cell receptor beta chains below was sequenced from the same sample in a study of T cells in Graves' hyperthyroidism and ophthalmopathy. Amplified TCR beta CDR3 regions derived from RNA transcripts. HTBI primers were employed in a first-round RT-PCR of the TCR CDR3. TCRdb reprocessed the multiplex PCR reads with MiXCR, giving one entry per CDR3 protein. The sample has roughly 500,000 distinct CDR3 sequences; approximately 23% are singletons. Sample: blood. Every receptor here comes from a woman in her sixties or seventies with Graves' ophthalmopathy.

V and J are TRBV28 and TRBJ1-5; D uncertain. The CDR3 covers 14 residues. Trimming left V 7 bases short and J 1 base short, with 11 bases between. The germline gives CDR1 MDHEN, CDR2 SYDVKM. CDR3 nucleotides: TGTGCCAGCACCATCCCGGGGAGCAATCAGCCCCAGCATTTT. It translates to CASTIPGSNQPQHF. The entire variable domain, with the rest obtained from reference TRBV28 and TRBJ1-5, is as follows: DVKVTQSSRYLVKRTGEKVFLECVQDMDHENMFWYRQDPGLGLRLIYFSYDVKMKEKGDIPEGYSVSREKKERFSLILESASTNQTSMYLCASTIPGSNQPQHFGDGTRLSIL.

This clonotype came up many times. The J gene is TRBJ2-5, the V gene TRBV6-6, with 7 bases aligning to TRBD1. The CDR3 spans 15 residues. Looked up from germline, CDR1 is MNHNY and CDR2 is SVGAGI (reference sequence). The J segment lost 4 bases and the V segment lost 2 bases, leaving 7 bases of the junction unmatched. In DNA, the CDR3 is TGTGCCAGCAGTTACAGGGCAGGGGGTGGAGAGACCCAGTACTTC. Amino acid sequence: CASSYRAGGGETQYF.

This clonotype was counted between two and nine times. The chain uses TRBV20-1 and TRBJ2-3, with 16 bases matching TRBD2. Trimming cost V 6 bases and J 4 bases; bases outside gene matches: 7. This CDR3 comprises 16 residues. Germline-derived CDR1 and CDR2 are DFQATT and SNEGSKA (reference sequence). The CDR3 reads CSAEGGTSGRADTQYF. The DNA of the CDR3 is TGCAGTGCCGAGGGAGGGACTAGCGGGAGGGCAGATACGCAGTATTTT.

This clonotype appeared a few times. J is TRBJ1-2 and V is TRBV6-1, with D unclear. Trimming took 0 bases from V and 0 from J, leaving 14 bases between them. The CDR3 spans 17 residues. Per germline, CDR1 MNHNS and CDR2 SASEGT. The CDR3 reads CASSEAGNGRTNYGYTF. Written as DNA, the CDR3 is TGTGCCAGCAGTGAAGCGGGGAATGGACGGACTAACTATGGCTACACCTTC.

CDR3 nucleotides: TGCGCCAGTACCGGGACAGGGGGGGGAGGGGCCAACGTCCTGACTTTC. Amino acid sequence: CASTGTGGGGANVLTF. J is TRBJ2-6 and V is TRBV5-1; TRBD1 matches 11 bases. V shed 8 bases, J shed 4 bases, and the junction held 8 bases outside the gene matches. The CDR3 extends over 16 amino acids. CDR1 and CDR2 from the germline V gene are SGHRS and YFSETQ.

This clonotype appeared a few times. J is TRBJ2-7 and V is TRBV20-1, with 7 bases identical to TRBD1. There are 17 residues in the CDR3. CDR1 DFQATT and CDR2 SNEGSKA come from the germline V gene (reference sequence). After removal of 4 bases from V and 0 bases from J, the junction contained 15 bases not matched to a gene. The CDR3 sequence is CSAKRSRGPPSSYEQYF. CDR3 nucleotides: TGCAGTGCTAAGCGGTCGAGGGGGCCCCCAAGCTCCTACGAGCAGTACTTC.

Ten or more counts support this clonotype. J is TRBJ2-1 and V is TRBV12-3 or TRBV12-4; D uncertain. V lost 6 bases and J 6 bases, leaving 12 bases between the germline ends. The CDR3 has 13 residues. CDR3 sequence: CASSHNWGNEQFF. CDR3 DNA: TGTGCCAGCAGCCACAATTGGGGCAATGAGCAGTTCTTC.

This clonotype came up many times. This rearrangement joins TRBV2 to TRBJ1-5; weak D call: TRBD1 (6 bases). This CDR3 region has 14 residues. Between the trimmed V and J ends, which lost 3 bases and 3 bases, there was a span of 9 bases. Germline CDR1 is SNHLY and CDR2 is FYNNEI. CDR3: CASSEEGHNQPQHF. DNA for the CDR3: TGTGCCAGCAGTGAGGAGGGACACAATCAGCCCCAGCATTTT. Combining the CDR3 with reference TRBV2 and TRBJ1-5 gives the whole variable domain EPEVTQTPSHQVTQMGQEVILRCVPISNHLYFYWYRQILGQKVEFLVSFYNNEISEKSEIFDDQFSVERPDGSNFTLKIRSTKLEDSAMYFCASSEEGHNQPQHFGDGTRLSIL.

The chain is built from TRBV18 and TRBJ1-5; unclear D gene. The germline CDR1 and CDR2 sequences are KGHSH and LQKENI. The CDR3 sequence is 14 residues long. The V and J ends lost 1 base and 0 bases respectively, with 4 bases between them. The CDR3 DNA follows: TGTGCCAGCTCACCACAGAGTAGCAATCAGCCCCAGCATTTT. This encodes CASSPQSSNQPQHF. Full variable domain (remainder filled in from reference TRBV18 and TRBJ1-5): NAGVMQNPRHLVRRRGQEARLRCSPMKGHSHVYWYRQLPEEGLKFMVYLQKENIIDESGMPKERFSAEFPKEGPSILRIQQVVRGDSAAYFCASSPQSSNQPQHFGDGTRLSIL.

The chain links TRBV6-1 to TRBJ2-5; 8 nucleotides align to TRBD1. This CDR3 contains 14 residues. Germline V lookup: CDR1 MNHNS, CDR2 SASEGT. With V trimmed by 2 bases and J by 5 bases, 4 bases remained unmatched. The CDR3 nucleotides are TGTGCCAGCAGTGAACAGGGGGCTCGGGAGACCCAGTACTTC. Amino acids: CASSEQGARETQYF.

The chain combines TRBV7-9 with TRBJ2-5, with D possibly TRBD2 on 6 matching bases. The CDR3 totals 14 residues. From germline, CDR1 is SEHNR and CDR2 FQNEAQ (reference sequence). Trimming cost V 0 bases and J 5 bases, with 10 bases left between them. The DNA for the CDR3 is TGTGCCAGCAGCTTAGCACGGGAGATTGAGACCCAGTACTTC. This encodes CASSLAREIETQYF.

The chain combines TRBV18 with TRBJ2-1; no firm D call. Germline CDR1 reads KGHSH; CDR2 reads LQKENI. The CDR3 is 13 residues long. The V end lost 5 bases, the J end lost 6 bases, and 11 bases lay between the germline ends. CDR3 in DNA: TGTGCCAGCTCATTTTACTCCCCCAATGAGCAGTTCTTC. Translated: CASSFYSPNEQFF.

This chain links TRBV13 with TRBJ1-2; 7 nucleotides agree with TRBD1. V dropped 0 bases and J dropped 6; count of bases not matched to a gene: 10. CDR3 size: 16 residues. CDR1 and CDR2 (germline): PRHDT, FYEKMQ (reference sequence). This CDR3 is CASSLGLRAGGNGYTF. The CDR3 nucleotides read TGTGCCAGCAGCTTAGGCCTAAGGGCAGGGGGAAATGGCTACACCTTC.

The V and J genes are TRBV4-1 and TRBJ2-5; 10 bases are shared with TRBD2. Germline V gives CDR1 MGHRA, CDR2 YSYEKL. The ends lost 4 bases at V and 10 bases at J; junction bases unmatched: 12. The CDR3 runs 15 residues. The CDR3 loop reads CASSPQREGRGGQYF. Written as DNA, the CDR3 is TGCGCCAGCAGCCCCCAGCGGGAGGGCCGAGGGGGCCAGTACTTC.

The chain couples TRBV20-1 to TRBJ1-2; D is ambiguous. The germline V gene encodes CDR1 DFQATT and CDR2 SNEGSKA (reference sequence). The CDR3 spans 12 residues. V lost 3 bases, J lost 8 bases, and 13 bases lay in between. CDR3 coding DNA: TGCAGTGCTAGGTCGGCTGGTACGGGCTACACCTTC. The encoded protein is CSARSAGTGYTF.

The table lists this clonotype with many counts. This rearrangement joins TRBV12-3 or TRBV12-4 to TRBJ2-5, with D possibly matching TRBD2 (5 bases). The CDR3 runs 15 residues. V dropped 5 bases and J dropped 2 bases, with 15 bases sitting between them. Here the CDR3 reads CASSPTLLGQETQYF. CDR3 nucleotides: TGTGCCAGCAGTCCCACATTACTAGGGCAAGAGACCCAGTACTTC.

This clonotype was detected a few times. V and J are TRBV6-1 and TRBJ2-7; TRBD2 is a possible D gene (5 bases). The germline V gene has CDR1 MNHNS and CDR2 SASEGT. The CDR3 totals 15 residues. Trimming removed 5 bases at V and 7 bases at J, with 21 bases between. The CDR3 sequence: CASSPGVPPAREQYF. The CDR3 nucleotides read TGTGCCAGCAGTCCCGGGGTGCCCCCCGCCCGGGAGCAGTACTTC.

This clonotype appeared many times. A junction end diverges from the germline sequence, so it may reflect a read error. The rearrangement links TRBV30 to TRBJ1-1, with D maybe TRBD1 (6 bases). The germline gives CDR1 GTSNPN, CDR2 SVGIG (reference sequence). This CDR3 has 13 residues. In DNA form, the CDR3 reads TGTGCCGGGAGGGGGACTTCGTGGACTGAAGCTTTCTTT. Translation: CAGRGTSWTEAFF.

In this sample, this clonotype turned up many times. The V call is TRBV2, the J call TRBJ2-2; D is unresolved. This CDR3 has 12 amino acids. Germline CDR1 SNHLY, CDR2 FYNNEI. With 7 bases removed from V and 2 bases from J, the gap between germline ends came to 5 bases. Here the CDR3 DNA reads TGTGCCAGCAAGATTAACACCGGGGAGCTGTTTTTT. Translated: CASKINTGELFF. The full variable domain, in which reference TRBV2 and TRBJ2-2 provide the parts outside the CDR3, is EPEVTQTPSHQVTQMGQEVILRCVPISNHLYFYWYRQILGQKVEFLVSFYNNEISEKSEIFDDQFSVERPDGSNFTLKIRSTKLEDSAMYFCASKINTGELFFGEGSRLTVL.

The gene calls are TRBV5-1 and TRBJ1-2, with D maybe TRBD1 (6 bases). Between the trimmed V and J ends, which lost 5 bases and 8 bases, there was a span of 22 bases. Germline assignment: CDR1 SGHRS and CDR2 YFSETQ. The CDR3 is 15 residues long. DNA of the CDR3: TGCGCCAGCAGTCTCAACCTCGGGGGGCCCTCGGGCTACACCTTC. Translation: CASSLNLGGPSGYTF.